A single sample is the source of the 4 T cell receptor beta chains below, sequenced in a study of blood T cell repertoires in COVID-19. Produced via immunoSEQ multiplex PCR; TCRdb's table is partial and in-frame only. Here the sample spans 170,000 or so clones, 85% to 90% being singletons. Source material: peripheral blood. The receptors come from a man between 35 and 55 years old with active or convalescent COVID-19.

The V and J genes are TRBV6-5 and TRBJ1-2; D is possibly TRBD1 (6 bases). Germline values: CDR1 MNHEY, CDR2 SVGAGI. The CDR3 runs to 16 residues. V was clipped by 0 bases and J by 3 bases, with 14 bases between them. CDR3 in DNA: TGTGCCAGCAGTTACTCGACGCCAGGGGCTTACTATGGCTACACCTTC. Protein sequence: CASSYSTPGAYYGYTF.

This clone was counted between two and nine times. This chain links TRBV3-1 (or the pseudogene TRBV3-2) with TRBJ2-4; weak D call: TRBD1 (6 bases). Per the germline V gene, CDR1 is LGHDT and CDR2 is YNNKEL (reference sequence). The CDR3 consists of 17 residues. V lost 5 bases and J 0 bases, leaving 17 bases between the germline ends. In DNA, the CDR3 is TGTGCCAGCAGCTATACACAGGGAGCCCTAGCCAAAAACATTCAGTACTTC. The encoded protein is CASSYTQGALAKNIQYF.

The chain employs TRBV19 and TRBJ1-4; 7 bases match TRBD1. This CDR3 is built from 15 residues. J lost 5 bases, V lost 5 bases, and 8 bases had no gene match. Germline loops: CDR1 LNHDA, CDR2 SQIVND (reference sequence). This CDR3 reads CASSSGQNMNEKLFF. CDR3 sequence (DNA): TGTGCCAGTAGTTCGGGACAGAACATGAATGAAAAACTGTTTTTT. Full variable domain (rest looked up from reference TRBV19 and TRBJ1-4): DGGITQSPKYLFRKEGQNVTLSCEQNLNHDAMYWYRQDPGQGLRLIYYSQIVNDFQKGDIAEGYSVSREKKESFPLTVTSAQKNPTAFYLCASSSGQNMNEKLFFGSGTQLSVL.

This chain connects TRBV5-1 to TRBJ2-3; the match to TRBD2 covers 9 bases. The germline CDR1 and CDR2 sequences are SGHRS and YFSETQ. The CDR3 is 19 amino acids. The J segment lost 5 bases and the V segment lost 0 bases, leaving 16 bases of the junction unmatched. CDR3 in DNA: TGCGCCAGCAGCTTGGACCCACTGGCTAGCGGGGTTGAGAGAGATACGCAGTATTTT. Translated, it gives CASSLDPLASGVERDTQYF.